Presented here are 3 T cell receptor beta chains from one specimen sequenced in a study of cytomegalovirus exposure and HLA in healthy donors. PCR employed 60 Vbeta and 13 Jbeta primers. Measured with immunoSEQ multiplex PCR; TCRdb has only the in-frame clones, and not every one. The sample lists 150,000 to 200,000 clones; about 80% were seen once. The sequencing sample was made of PBMCs. These TCRs come from a boy between 5 and 17 years old in good health and CMV-seronegative.

The genes are TRBV19 and TRBJ1-2, with 8 bases identical to TRBD1. The V gene end was trimmed by 5 bases and the J gene end by 14 bases; junction bases not matched to a gene: 22. CDR3 length: 16 residues. Per germline, CDR1 LNHDA and CDR2 SQIVND (reference sequence). CDR3 nucleotide sequence: TGTGCCAGTAGTTTAAACCCCCCGACAGGGGAACGTCTGAAGACCTTC. This codes for CASSLNPPTGERLKTF.

The J gene is TRBJ2-2, the V gene TRBV7-9, with TRBD1 identical over 10 bases. The V gene end was trimmed by 3 bases and the J gene end by 0 bases; junction bases not matched to a gene: 4. Germline V gene lookup returns CDR1 SEHNR and CDR2 FQNEAQ (reference sequence). The CDR3 is 17 amino acids. The CDR3 reads CASSLDRGFANTGELFF. The DNA of the CDR3 is TGTGCCAGCAGCTTGGACAGGGGGTTCGCGAACACCGGGGAGCTGTTTTTT.

This chain links TRBV11-2 with TRBJ1-1; D gene ambiguous. CDR1 and CDR2 (germline): SGHAT, FQNNGV. The CDR3 runs to 14 residues. V was trimmed by 3 bases and J by 3 bases, leaving 11 bases between them. The CDR3 region is CASSFNRADTEAFF. The CDR3, as DNA: TGTGCCAGCAGCTTTAACAGAGCAGACACTGAAGCTTTCTTT.